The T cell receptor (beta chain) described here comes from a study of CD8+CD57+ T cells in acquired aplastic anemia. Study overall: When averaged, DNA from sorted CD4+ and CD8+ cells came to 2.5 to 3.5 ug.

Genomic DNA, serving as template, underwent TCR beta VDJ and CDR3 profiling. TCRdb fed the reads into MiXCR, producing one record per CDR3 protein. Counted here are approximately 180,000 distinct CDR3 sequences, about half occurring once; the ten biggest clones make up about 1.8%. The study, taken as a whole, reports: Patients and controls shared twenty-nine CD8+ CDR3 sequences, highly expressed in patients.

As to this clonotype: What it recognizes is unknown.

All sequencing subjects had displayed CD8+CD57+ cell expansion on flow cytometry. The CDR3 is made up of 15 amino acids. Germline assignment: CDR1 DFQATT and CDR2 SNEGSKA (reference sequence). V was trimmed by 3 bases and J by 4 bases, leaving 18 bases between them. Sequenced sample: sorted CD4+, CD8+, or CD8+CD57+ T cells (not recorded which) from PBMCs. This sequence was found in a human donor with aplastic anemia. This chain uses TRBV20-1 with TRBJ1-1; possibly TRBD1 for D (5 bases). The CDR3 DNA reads TGCAGTGCTAGTGGAGGAGTGCATGGGGGCACTGAAGCTTTCTTT. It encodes CSASGGVHGGTEAFF.